The 27 T cell receptor beta chains below were found in one sample sequenced in a study of CD8 T cells in Susac syndrome. Random hexamers were used to reverse transcribe the RNA input (about 0.5 to 1 ug). TCRdb re-derived calls from the immunoSEQ multiplex PCR reads in MiXCR, one entry per CDR3 protein. The profile covers hundreds of thousands of distinct CDR3 sequences, with almost 97% appearing a single time and 0.1% taken by the ten largest. Input material: CD4+ T cells from PBMCs. The origin of the receptors is a human donor with Susac syndrome.

The chain links TRBV30 to TRBJ2-3; D gene uncertain. The germline CDR1 and CDR2 sequences are GTSNPN and SVGIG (reference sequence). Between the trimmed V and J ends, which lost 2 bases and 2 bases, there was a span of 8 bases. There are 13 residues in the CDR3. The CDR3 bases are TGTGCCTGGAGTAAGCAGCACACAGATACGCAGTATTTT. It yields the protein CAWSKQHTDTQYF.

The chain links TRBV3-1 to TRBJ2-1; D is ambiguous. V was shortened by 3 bases and J by 9 bases, with 6 bases between the two germline ends. This CDR3 has 11 residues. Germline values: CDR1 LGHDT, CDR2 YNNKEL (reference sequence). Written as DNA, the CDR3 is TGTGCCAGCAGCCAGGCCAGTGAGCAGTTCTTC. Residues: CASSQASEQFF.

The J gene is TRBJ1-5, the V gene TRBV6-6, with TRBD1 identical over 8 bases. With V trimmed by 0 bases and J by 7 bases, 5 bases remained unmatched. Germline V CDR1 and CDR2: MNHNY, SVGAGI (reference sequence). The CDR3 is 15 amino acids. CDR3 in amino acids: CASSYSTGDGQPQHF. CDR3 DNA sequence: TGTGCCAGCAGTTACTCGACAGGGGATGGCCAGCCCCAGCATTTT.

The chain combines TRBV15 with TRBJ2-2; D remains ambiguous. Trimming removed 0 bases at V and 8 bases at J, with 10 bases between. Germline CDR1 is LNHNV and CDR2 is YYDKDF (reference sequence). CDR3 length: 14 amino acids. The CDR3 DNA follows: TGTGCCACCAGCAGAGATAGAAGGTCAGGGGAGCTGTTTTTT. It yields the protein CATSRDRRSGELFF.

V and J are TRBV29-1 and TRBJ2-7; 8 bases match TRBD1. Unmatched junction bases numbered 8, after V lost 4 bases and J lost 0 bases. The germline gives CDR1 SQVTM, CDR2 ANQGSEA. The CDR3 consists of 15 residues. The CDR3 DNA is TGCAGCGTTGTAGGACAGGGTAGAAGCTCCTACGAGCAGTACTTC. Amino acids: CSVVGQGRSSYEQYF.

This clonotype has a single count. J is TRBJ1-5 and V is TRBV19, with a weak D call TRBD1 (6 bases). CDR3 size: 16 residues. Germline CDR1 is LNHDA and CDR2 is SQIVND (reference sequence). V was shortened by 5 bases and J by 2 bases, with 16 bases between the two germline ends. CDR3 protein: CASSPLGGVGNQPQHF. CDR3 in DNA: TGTGCCAGTAGTCCCCTAGGGGGGGTCGGCAATCAGCCCCAGCATTTT.

The chain employs TRBV11-2 and TRBJ1-3; a possible D gene is TRBD1 (6 bases). This CDR3 has 16 amino acids. Trimming pared 1 base from V and 2 bases from J, leaving 12 bases between. Germline CDR1 is SGHAT and CDR2 is FQNNGV. CDR3 sequence: CASSLGAGATGNTIYF. As DNA, the CDR3 is TGTGCCAGCAGCTTAGGCGCGGGGGCGACTGGAAACACCATATATTTT.

V usage is TRBV11-2 and J usage is TRBJ1-1; D gene ambiguous. Trimming shortened V by 7 bases and J by 6 bases, and 21 bases separated the two germline ends. This CDR3 comprises 15 residues. Germline lookup yields CDR1 SGHAT and CDR2 FQNNGV. The CDR3 loop reads CASTPDRSGRAEAFF. The CDR3, as DNA: TGTGCCAGCACCCCCGATCGGTCGGGTAGAGCTGAAGCTTTCTTT.

The chain carries TRBV5-1 and TRBJ1-5, with D possibly TRBD1 on 5 matching bases. CDR1 is SGHRS, CDR2 YFSETQ, per germline. The CDR3 spans 15 residues. V lost 1 base to trimming and J lost 4 bases, with 12 bases between them. CDR3 sequence (DNA): TGCGCCAGCAGCTTGTCAGGGCCGCAGAATCAGCCCCAGCATTTT. This sequence encodes CASSLSGPQNQPQHF.

The J gene is TRBJ2-7, the V gene TRBV29-1; 10 bases align to TRBD2. Per germline, CDR1 SQVTM and CDR2 ANQGSEA. The CDR3 covers 14 residues. J was trimmed by 3 bases and V by 4 bases; bases with no gene match: 6. The CDR3 reads CSVVLAGGGYEQYF. The CDR3 bases are TGCAGCGTTGTTTTAGCGGGAGGAGGCTACGAGCAGTACTTC.

The J gene is TRBJ1-5, the V gene TRBV10-2; possible D gene TRBD1, 5 bases. Germline V gives CDR1 WSHSY, CDR2 SAAADI. The ends were cut back, 2 bases at V and 6 bases at J, with 8 bases in the middle. This CDR3 region has 13 residues. CDR3 sequence reads: CASSEGRGQPQHF. In DNA, the CDR3 is TGCGCCAGCAGTGAGGGGAGGGGTCAGCCCCAGCATTTT.

V gene TRBV30 combines with J gene TRBJ2-5; the D gene is possibly TRBD2 (5 bases). Germline loops: CDR1 GTSNPN, CDR2 SVGIG (reference sequence). The V and J ends lost 2 bases and 5 bases respectively, with 12 bases between them. The length of the CDR3 is 13 residues. The CDR3 loop reads CAWSHQRWETQYF. The CDR3 DNA reads TGTGCCTGGAGTCACCAGCGGTGGGAGACCCAGTACTTC.

The chain carries TRBV20-1 and TRBJ2-1; possibly TRBD2 for D (7 bases). The V and J ends lost 6 bases and 5 bases respectively, with 23 bases between them. Germline lookup yields CDR1 DFQATT and CDR2 SNEGSKA (reference sequence). The CDR3 runs 16 residues. The CDR3 reads CSAQGPSSGPNNEQFF. The CDR3 bases are TGCAGTGCGCAGGGGCCCTCTAGCGGCCCAAACAATGAGCAGTTCTTC.

The chain links TRBV11-2 to TRBJ1-2; unclear D gene. The CDR3 has 14 residues. CDR1 and CDR2 from the germline V gene are SGHAT and FQNNGV. V was cut by 5 bases and J by 4 bases, with 14 bases left in between. The CDR3 loop is CASSRNTAGYGYTF. The CDR3 DNA reads as TGTGCCAGCAGCCGAAATACTGCAGGCTATGGCTACACCTTC.

This chain links TRBV27 with TRBJ2-1, with D tentatively TRBD1 or TRBD2 (5 bases each). The CDR3 is 13 amino acids. The V end lost 6 bases, the J end lost 6 bases, and 12 bases lay between the germline ends. Per the germline V gene, CDR1 is MNHEY and CDR2 is SMNVEV (reference sequence). The DNA for the CDR3 is TGTGCCAGCAGACCGGGACCCGGCAATGAGCAGTTCTTC. This translates into CASRPGPGNEQFF.

This rearrangement joins TRBV27 to TRBJ2-4; D not resolved. CDR3 size: 16 residues. With 5 bases removed from V and 3 bases from J, the gap between germline ends came to 17 bases. Germline V lookup: CDR1 MNHEY, CDR2 SMNVEV (reference sequence). The CDR3 nucleotides are TGTGCCAGCAGTAGTTTTAGGGCGGTCGGCAAAAACATTCAGTACTTC. Protein product: CASSSFRAVGKNIQYF.

The chain couples TRBV28 to TRBJ1-1; the D gene is possibly TRBD1 (5 bases). Germline loops: CDR1 MDHEN, CDR2 SYDVKM. The CDR3 runs 15 residues. Trimming removed 3 bases from V and 0 bases from J, with 11 bases in between. The CDR3 DNA follows: TGTGCCAGCAGTTTCTGGGGCAGCATGAACACTGAAGCTTTCTTT. Its protein product is CASSFWGSMNTEAFF.

The V and J genes are TRBV25-1 and TRBJ1-3; 9 bases are a match to TRBD1. Germline assignment: CDR1 MGHDK and CDR2 SYGVNS. The CDR3 totals 13 residues. V was pared by 8 bases and J by 8 bases, with 7 bases of the junction left unmatched. This CDR3 is CASGGQGTDTIYF. The DNA for the CDR3 is TGTGCCAGCGGGGGACAGGGTACAGACACCATATATTTT.

This rearrangement joins TRBV9 to TRBJ2-2; D is possibly TRBD1 (5 bases). Germline V gives CDR1 SGDLS, CDR2 YYNGEE. CDR3 size: 13 residues. Trimming stripped 5 bases from V and 5 bases from J, with 10 bases between. The CDR3 reads CASSRQGTGELFF. Here the CDR3 DNA reads TGTGCCAGCAGTCGGCAGGGTACCGGGGAGCTGTTTTTT.

CDR3 sequence (DNA): TGCGCCAGCAGCCGAGGACAGAGCACTGAAGCTTTCTTT. Translated: CASSRGQSTEAFF. The V gene is TRBV5-1, the J gene TRBJ1-1; TRBD1 is a possible D gene (6 bases). Germline CDR1 and CDR2: SGHRS and YFSETQ. V dropped 4 bases and J dropped 4 bases, with 11 bases sitting between them. The CDR3 length is 13 residues.

V usage is TRBV29-1 and J usage is TRBJ1-2, with D perhaps TRBD1 (5 bases). Trimming pared 3 bases from V and 0 bases from J, leaving 8 bases between. Germline CDR1 reads SQVTM; CDR2 reads ANQGSEA. CDR3 length: 13 amino acids. The DNA of the CDR3 is TGCAGCGTTGACGACAGAACTAACTATGGCTACACCTTC. Its translation is CSVDDRTNYGYTF.

The chain couples TRBV30 to TRBJ2-1, with D perhaps matching TRBD2 (6 bases). Germline V gene sequence: CDR1 GTSNPN, CDR2 SVGIG (reference sequence). The CDR3 extends over 13 amino acids. Trimming pared 3 bases from V and 7 bases from J, leaving 13 bases between. CDR3 amino acids: CAWSAPSVNEQFF. Here the CDR3 DNA reads TGTGCCTGGAGCGCGCCTAGCGTAAATGAGCAGTTCTTC.

The genes are TRBV25-1 and TRBJ2-5; D is undetermined. Germline CDR1 reads MGHDK; CDR2 reads SYGVNS. V lost 6 bases and J 2 bases, leaving 10 bases between the germline ends. CDR3 length: 13 amino acids. CDR3 nucleotides: TGTGCCAGCAGACTTAACAATCAAGAGACCCAGTACTTC. Its protein is CASRLNNQETQYF.

The chain has TRBV5-1 and TRBJ2-7; D gene unclear. This CDR3 contains 16 residues. V lost 0 bases and J 2 bases, leaving 15 bases between the germline ends. The germline CDR1 and CDR2 sequences are SGHRS and YFSETQ. DNA for the CDR3: TGCGCCAGCAGCTTGGTTTTTGCGGACCAAACCTACGAGCAGTACTTC. Translating it yields CASSLVFADQTYEQYF.

V is TRBV29-1 and J is TRBJ2-7; D unclear. Germline loops: CDR1 SQVTM, CDR2 ANQGSEA. The CDR3 runs to 14 residues. With 6 bases removed from V and 0 bases from J, the gap between germline ends came to 15 bases. This chain's CDR3 is CSVSTATLSYEQYF. The CDR3 nucleotides are TGCAGCGTGTCTACCGCAACGCTCTCCTACGAGCAGTACTTC.

The count of this clonotype is one. V and J are TRBV20-1 and TRBJ2-1, with D possibly being TRBD2 (5 bases). The V end was cut by 1 base, the J end by 10 bases, with 17 bases between. The CDR3 is 14 amino acids. Germline CDR1 is DFQATT and CDR2 is SNEGSKA (reference sequence). CDR3 amino acids: CSARGGPGVTEQFF. The CDR3, as DNA: TGCAGTGCTAGAGGCGGGCCTGGGGTGACAGAGCAGTTCTTC.

This clonotype was detected only once. The V call is TRBV20-1, the J call TRBJ2-4, with D unresolved. Germline CDR1 reads DFQATT; CDR2 reads SNEGSKA (reference sequence). V dropped 3 bases and J dropped 0 bases, with 15 bases sitting between them. The CDR3 is made up of 16 amino acids. CDR3 coding DNA: TGCAGTGCTAGTAGGATCGTCGGTCTAGCCAAAAACATTCAGTACTTC. Its translation is CSASRIVGLAKNIQYF.